These 29 T cell receptor beta chains were sequenced from one sample in a study of blood T cell repertoires in COVID-19. Profiling relied on immunoSEQ multiplex PCR, and the TCRdb table lists in-frame clones only, not all of them. The sample has roughly 83,000 clones, about 82% seen once. Sequencing was performed on peripheral blood. The origin of the receptors is a man in his forties or fifties with active COVID-19.

The chain carries TRBV2 and TRBJ1-5; 8 nucleotides agree with TRBD1. CDR1 and CDR2 from the germline V gene are SNHLY and FYNNEI. The ends lost 5 bases at V and 6 bases at J; junction bases unmatched: 3. The CDR3 is 13 amino acids. The CDR3 DNA reads as TGTGCCAGCAGTACACAGGGGGGTCAGCCCCAGCATTTT. It encodes CASSTQGGQPQHF.

The CDR3 DNA reads TGCAGTTACCCACAGGGGACTGAAGCTTTCTTT. Translating it yields CSYPQGTEAFF. The J gene is TRBJ1-1, the V gene TRBV20-1, with 7 bases fitting TRBD1. The CDR3 is 11 amino acids. CDR1 is DFQATT and CDR2 is SNEGSKA in the germline V gene (reference sequence). Germline trimming cut 8 bases from V and 5 bases from J; bases unmatched to any gene: 5.

This clone was detected a few times. The chain carries TRBV28 and TRBJ2-3, with 9 positions matching TRBD1. After removal of 4 bases from V and 3 bases from J, the junction contained 2 bases not matched to a gene. Germline CDR1 is MDHEN and CDR2 is SYDVKM. The CDR3 extends over 14 amino acids. The CDR3 protein is CASSYRGQTDTQYF. The CDR3 coding sequence is TGTGCCAGCAGTTACAGGGGGCAAACAGATACGCAGTATTTT.

This chain joins TRBV30 and TRBJ1-2, with D perhaps TRBD1 (6 bases). Trimming cost V 3 bases and J 4 bases, with 12 bases left between them. Germline V gene lookup returns CDR1 GTSNPN and CDR2 SVGIG (reference sequence). There are 13 residues in the CDR3. This CDR3 reads CAWRPQGGYGYTF. In DNA form, the CDR3 reads TGTGCCTGGAGACCACAGGGCGGCTATGGCTACACCTTC.

The chain uses TRBV27 and TRBJ1-4; D unresolved. The CDR3 is 15 amino acids. The V end lost 1 base, the J end lost 7 bases, and 13 bases lay between the germline ends. The germline V gene has CDR1 MNHEY and CDR2 SMNVEV (reference sequence). DNA for the CDR3: TGTGCCAGCAGTTTATTTGGGCAGCCGAGTGAAAAACTGTTTTTT. It codes for CASSLFGQPSEKLFF. Based on the CDR3 plus reference TRBV27 and TRBJ1-4, the full variable domain is EAQVTQNPRYLITVTGKKLTVTCSQNMNHEYMSWYRQDPGLGLRQIYYSMNVEVTDKGDVPEGYKVSRKEKRNFPLILESPSPNQTSLYFCASSLFGQPSEKLFFGSGTQLSVL.

This chain connects TRBV7-2 to TRBJ2-4; 8 bases agree with TRBD1. The length of the CDR3 is 13 residues. The germline V gene has CDR1 SGHTA and CDR2 FQGNSA. V lost 1 base and J lost 8; bases outside the gene matches: 1. CDR3 in amino acids: CASSLGTGYIQYF. The DNA of the CDR3 is TGTGCCAGCAGCTTAGGGACAGGGTACATTCAGTACTTC.

J is TRBJ2-3 and V is TRBV5-6; 11 bases are a match to TRBD2. This CDR3 has 18 residues. V was pared by 4 bases and J by 2 bases, with 12 bases of the junction left unmatched. Per the germline V gene, CDR1 is SGHDT and CDR2 is YYEEEE. As DNA, the CDR3 is TGTGCCAGCAGCGAATCCCTCCTAGCGGGGGGAAACACAGATACGCAGTATTTT. It yields the protein CASSESLLAGGNTDTQYF. The entire variable domain, with the rest obtained from reference TRBV5-6 and TRBJ2-3, is as follows: DAGVTQSPTHLIKTRGQQVTLRCSPKSGHDTVSWYQQALGQGPQFIFQYYEEEERQRGNFPDRFSGHQFPNYSSELNVNALLLGDSALYLCASSESLLAGGNTDTQYFGPGTRLTVL.

This clone has a handful of counts. The J gene is TRBJ1-2, the V gene TRBV4-2; weak D call: TRBD1 (5 bases). The CDR3 is 18 residues long. Trimming took 1 base from V and 4 from J, leaving 22 bases between them. The germline gives CDR1 LGHNA, CDR2 YNFKEQ. The CDR3 loop reads CASSQGSGLSDSFYGYTF. The CDR3 DNA reads TGTGCCAGCAGCCAAGGGTCAGGGCTCTCCGACTCATTCTATGGCTACACCTTC.

J is TRBJ2-7 and V is TRBV29-1; TRBD1 matches at 7 bases. Germline V gene data show CDR1 as SQVTM and CDR2 as ANQGSEA. V lost 7 bases, J lost 0 bases, and 3 bases stayed unmatched. This CDR3 is 12 amino acids long. The CDR3 here is CSAHRGSYEQYF. The CDR3 DNA sequence: TGCAGCGCCCACAGGGGCTCCTACGAGCAGTACTTC.

The rearrangement joins TRBV7-2 to TRBJ2-7; D is unclear. Germline CDR1 and CDR2: SGHTA and FQGNSA. This CDR3 has 15 amino acids. V lost 5 bases, J lost 1 base, and 15 bases lay in between. CDR3 in amino acids: CASSERGLGSYEQYF. The CDR3 coding sequence is TGTGCCAGCAGCGAGAGAGGCTTAGGTTCCTACGAGCAGTACTTC.

The V and J genes are TRBV4-2 and TRBJ1-1, with 11 bases matching TRBD1. V shed 1 base and J 4 bases; nucleotides not matched to a gene: 2. The CDR3 runs to 15 residues. The germline CDR1 and CDR2 sequences are LGHNA and YNFKEQ. The DNA for the CDR3 is TGTGCCAGCAGCCAAGCCGGACAGGGGGCCACTGAAGCTTTCTTT. Residues: CASSQAGQGATEAFF.

The chain carries TRBV12-3 or TRBV12-4 and TRBJ2-5; TRBD2 is a possible D gene (5 bases). Trimming shortened V by 2 bases and J by 4 bases, and 8 bases separated the two germline ends. This CDR3 is built from 13 residues. The DNA of the CDR3 is TGTGCCAGCAGTTTATTTCGGGGAGAGACCCAGTACTTC. Translated: CASSLFRGETQYF.

The rearrangement links TRBV28 to TRBJ2-7; D perhaps matches TRBD1 (6 bases). Trimming removed 3 bases from V and 6 bases from J, with 15 bases in between. Looked up from germline, CDR1 is MDHEN and CDR2 is SYDVKM. This CDR3 has 14 amino acids. CDR3 sequence reads: CASSLTGPAFEQYF. The CDR3 DNA is TGTGCCAGCAGTTTGACAGGCCCCGCGTTCGAGCAGTACTTC.

This chain links TRBV25-1 with TRBJ2-2; 9 bases match TRBD2. V dropped 7 bases and J dropped 3; count of bases not matched to a gene: 6. The CDR3 is 15 residues long. CDR1 and CDR2 from the germline V gene are MGHDK and SYGVNS. CDR3 in DNA: TGTGCCAGCAAGGGGCGGGAGGGGTACACCGGGGAGCTGTTTTTT. Protein sequence: CASKGREGYTGELFF.

This sequence joins TRBV3-1 (or the pseudogene TRBV3-2) and TRBJ1-6; D remains ambiguous. The CDR3 has 13 amino acids. V gave up 3 bases and J gave up 10 bases, with 10 bases separating them. Germline V gives CDR1 LGHDT, CDR2 YNNKEL (reference sequence). The CDR3 loop is CASSQGEESPLHF. CDR3 sequence (DNA): TGTGCCAGCAGCCAGGGAGAGGAATCACCCCTCCACTTT.

The genes are TRBV5-4 and TRBJ2-2; D is uncertain. The CDR3 runs 13 residues. Germline V gives CDR1 SGHNT, CDR2 YYREEE (reference sequence). V was shortened by 4 bases and J by 6 bases, with 10 bases between the two germline ends. CDR3 nucleotide sequence: TGTGCCAGCAGCCCCCTGTCAGCCGGGGAGCTGTTTTTT. It translates to CASSPLSAGELFF.

The chain links TRBV5-5 to TRBJ1-2; D is perhaps TRBD1 (6 bases). The length of the CDR3 is 15 residues. V gave up 3 bases and J gave up 3 bases, with 15 bases separating them. Germline V gives CDR1 SGHKS, CDR2 YYEKEE (reference sequence). CDR3 loop: CASSSPLGADYGYTF. In DNA, the CDR3 is TGTGCCAGCAGCTCCCCATTGGGGGCGGACTATGGCTACACCTTC.

The sample holds many counts of this clone. The chain carries TRBV7-6 and TRBJ1-5; a weak D match, TRBD1 (6 bases). This CDR3 comprises 13 residues. Germline V gene data show CDR1 as SGHVS and CDR2 as FNYEAQ. V was pared by 8 bases and J by 5 bases, with 13 bases between. The CDR3 is CASGYRADQPQHF. In DNA form, the CDR3 reads TGTGCCAGCGGTTACAGGGCTGATCAGCCCCAGCATTTT.

The CDR3 DNA is TGTGCCAGCCCTTTCCAGGGGGCCCATAGCAATCAGCCCCAGCATTTT. This codes for CASPFQGAHSNQPQHF. This rearrangement joins TRBV6-7 to TRBJ1-5, with 8 bases fitting TRBD1. TRBV6-7 falls under the ORF class, with uncertain function. This CDR3 is built from 16 residues. Germline trimming cut 8 bases from V and 0 bases from J; bases unmatched to any gene: 9.

This clone was detected once. The chain uses TRBV11-2 and TRBJ2-5, with 9 bases aligning to TRBD2. V was clipped by 5 bases and J by 5 bases; unmatched bases: 18. Germline CDR1 reads SGHAT; CDR2 reads FQNNGV. The CDR3 has 18 amino acids. This CDR3 is CASSTGSAGGPSWETQYF. The CDR3, as DNA: TGTGCCAGCAGCACCGGGTCGGCGGGAGGGCCCTCCTGGGAGACCCAGTACTTC.

This chain connects TRBV19 to TRBJ2-1; weak D call: TRBD1 (6 bases). The CDR3 is 13 amino acids. The V and J ends lost 6 bases and 10 bases respectively, with 16 bases between them. Germline V CDR1 and CDR2: LNHDA, SQIVND (reference sequence). In DNA, the CDR3 is TGTGCCAGTAGGGGGGACATTATAACCGAGCAGTTCTTC. This gives the protein CASRGDIITEQFF.

The chain has TRBV9 and TRBJ2-1, with 8 bases that match TRBD1. V lost 0 bases and J lost 3; bases outside the gene matches: 5. Germline values: CDR1 SGDLS, CDR2 YYNGEE. The CDR3 has 16 amino acids. The CDR3 sequence is CASSVAGQVVYNEQFF. DNA of the CDR3: TGTGCCAGCAGCGTAGCGGGACAGGTTGTCTACAATGAGCAGTTCTTC.

The rearrangement joins TRBV29-1 to TRBJ1-5, with 7 bases matching TRBD1. Germline CDR1 SQVTM, CDR2 ANQGSEA. The CDR3 runs to 13 residues. V trimming: 3 bases; J trimming: 6 bases; junction bases outside the gene matches: 5. As DNA, the CDR3 is TGCAGCGTTGACGAGGGGGCAGGTCAGCCCCAGCATTTT. This translates into CSVDEGAGQPQHF.

The chain recombines TRBV6-5 with TRBJ1-1; D uncertain. Germline V CDR1 and CDR2: MNHEY, SVGAGI. V was pared by 6 bases and J by 1 base, with 12 bases between. The CDR3 has 14 residues. This CDR3 reads CASRGEGTNTEAFF. The CDR3 nucleotides read TGTGCCAGCAGAGGAGAGGGCACGAACACTGAAGCTTTCTTT.

The rearrangement joins TRBV28 to TRBJ1-2; TRBD1 might be the D (6 bases). The CDR3 consists of 14 residues. With 4 bases removed from V and 6 bases from J, the gap between germline ends came to 15 bases. Germline V gene data show CDR1 as MDHEN and CDR2 as SYDVKM. The CDR3 bases are TGTGCCAGCAGTTCTCCGGGACACTTCCATGGCTACACCTTC. This sequence encodes CASSSPGHFHGYTF.

DNA of the CDR3: TGCGCCAGCAAAGCGGACAGGGAGAGAGACATTCAGTACTTC. Its translation is CASKADRERDIQYF. J is TRBJ2-4 and V is TRBV4-3; TRBD1 matches 8 bases. This CDR3 has 14 residues. Germline V lookup: CDR1 LGHNA, CDR2 YSLEER. J was trimmed by 8 bases and V by 7 bases; bases with no gene match: 10.

The chain carries TRBV14 and TRBJ1-6, with 10 positions matching TRBD1. The V gene's germline CDR1 is SGHDN and CDR2 FVKESK. The length of the CDR3 is 16 residues. J was trimmed by 9 bases and V by 2 bases; bases with no gene match: 7. This CDR3 reads CASSQTPGQGTSPLHF. DNA of the CDR3: TGTGCCAGCAGCCAAACCCCGGGACAGGGGACTTCACCCCTCCACTTT.

This clone was picked up one time. This chain connects TRBV6-5 to TRBJ2-7, with 9 bases aligning to TRBD1. Germline V CDR1 and CDR2: MNHEY, SVGAGI. The trim removed 2 bases at V and 4 bases at J, leaving 0 bases unmatched. The CDR3 totals 13 residues. This CDR3 is CASSYGTGYEQYF. The CDR3 bases are TGTGCCAGCAGTTACGGGACAGGGTACGAGCAGTACTTC.

The chain carries TRBV5-6 and TRBJ2-6; TRBD1 might be the D (6 bases). The CDR3 extends over 16 amino acids. Trimming shortened V by 1 base and J by 0 bases, and 8 bases separated the two germline ends. Looked up from germline, CDR1 is SGHDT and CDR2 is YYEEEE. CDR3 in amino acids: CASSLTGNSGANVLTF. In DNA, the CDR3 is TGTGCCAGCAGCTTGACAGGGAACTCTGGGGCCAACGTCCTGACTTTC.